These T cell receptor beta chains were read from a single sample in a study of T cell changes during pregnancy in multiple sclerosis. This table comes from immunoSEQ multiplex PCR, and its TCRdb copy is limited to in-frame clones, with some not included. This table holds 50,000 or so clones, around 94% found once. The sequencing used CD4+ T cells from peripheral blood mononuclear cells, collected in the third trimester of pregnancy. The receptors originated from a female donor with multiple sclerosis, enrolled in a pregnancy study. CDR3s include the opening cysteine and the closing phenylalanine or tryptophan. A D gene is named only where the DNA matches it firmly. Rows give clone size only sometimes, using once, few, many, or a class for an expanded clone.

j_call v_call d_call clone_size cdr3_nt cdr3_aa
TRBJ2-2 TRBV6-5 - - TGTGCCACCAATCCGGGAGACCCCAAGTCCGGGGAGCTGTTTTTT CATNPGDPKSGELFF
TRBJ2-3 TRBV7-3 - once TGTGCCAGCAGCCGTGGACAGTACACAGATACGCAGTATTTT CASSRGQYTDTQYF
TRBJ2-5 TRBV2 - - TGTGCCAGCAGTGAAAACAGGGACCAAGAGACCCAGTACTTC CASSENRDQETQYF
TRBJ1-3 TRBV7-8 TRBD1 - TGTGCCAGCACCCGGGACAGGACCTCTGGAAACACCATATATTTT CASTRDRTSGNTIYF
TRBJ1-4 TRBV11-2 - once TGTGCCAGCAGCTTAAGCGGCTATGAAAAACTGTTTTTT CASSLSGYEKLFF
TRBJ2-7 TRBV4-2 TRBD2 - TGTGCCAGCAGCCACGGACTAGCGGATCGCTACGAGCAGTACTTC CASSHGLADRYEQYF
TRBJ1-2 TRBV6-5 - - TGTGCCAGCAGTTACTCGATAGGGTCAGGGGTAGCTGGCTACACCTTC CASSYSIGSGVAGYTF
TRBJ2-3 TRBV7-3 - - TGTGCCAGCAGCTTAGGCCTTGACACAGATACGCAGTATTTT CASSLGLDTDTQYF
TRBJ2-5 TRBV7-2 - - TGTGCCAGCAGCCCACGAGCGAACCAAGAGACCCAGTACTTC CASSPRANQETQYF
TRBJ1-4 TRBV5-1 - - TGCGCCAGCAGCTCTGGGTGGGAGGTGTCGGAAAAACTGTTTTTT CASSSGWEVSEKLFF
TRBJ2-1 TRBV18 - once TGTGCCAGCTCACCCGGACTCAGTGATTCCGCTGAGCAGTTCTTC CASSPGLSDSAEQFF
TRBJ1-6 TRBV6-5 - - TGTGCCAGCAGGAGGACAGATTCACCCCTCCACTTT CASRRTDSPLHF
TRBJ1-1 TRBV16 TRBD1 - TGTGCCAGCAGCCGAACCCGGAGTGGCAGGGGGCTAAAACAGACTGAAGCTTTCTTT CASSRTRSGRGLKQTEAFF
TRBJ1-3 TRBV29-1 - once TGCAGCGTTGAACAGGCAAACACCATATATTTT CSVEQANTIYF
TRBJ2-1 TRBV19 TRBD2 - TGTGCCAGTAGCCGGCCGGGGGGTTACAATGAGCAGTTCTTC CASSRPGGYNEQFF
TRBJ1-5 TRBV11-3 TRBD1 - TGTGCCAGCAGCTTAGGGACAGGATCTCAGCCCCAGCATTTT CASSLGTGSQPQHF
TRBJ2-7 TRBV6-6 TRBD2 - TGTGCCAGCAGTTACCTCGGCTGGGGGCTAGCGGGAACCTTC CASSYLGWGLAGTF
TRBJ1-3 TRBV6-6 - - TGTGCCAGCAGTTACGAGGGTACCTCTGGAAACACCATATATTTT CASSYEGTSGNTIYF
TRBJ1-1 TRBV5-6 - - TGTGCCAGCAGCTTGGTCGGGGGATCGAACACTGAAGCTTTCTTT CASSLVGGSNTEAFF
TRBJ2-7 TRBV2 - - TGTGCCAGCAGGAGAACCGGGATATCCTACGAGCAGTACTTC CASRRTGISYEQYF
TRBJ2-1 TRBV6-5 TRBD2 - TGTGCCAGCAGACAACGGGAGGGGGTCTACAATGAGCAGTTCTTC CASRQREGVYNEQFF
TRBJ2-7 TRBV6-6 TRBD1 - TGTGCCAGCAGGGGCCGGGACAGGGGGTTCTCTTTGGTGTACTTC CASRGRDRGFSLVYF
TRBJ1-4 TRBV7-2 - - TGTGCCAGCAGCCAAACGATATCGGGAAAACTGTTTTTT CASSQTISGKLFF
TRBJ1-4 TRBV18 - - TGTGCCAGCTCACCACAGGGAGTTAGAGAAAAACTGTTTTTT CASSPQGVREKLFF
TRBJ1-1 TRBV28 - - TGTGCCAGCAGTTTACTCGACACTGAAGCTTTCTTT CASSLLDTEAFF
TRBJ2-3 TRBV5-1 TRBD1 - TGCGCCAGCAGCTCCAGGACAGGACTCACAGATACGCAGTATTTT CASSSRTGLTDTQYF
TRBJ2-7 TRBV27 - once TGTGCCAGCAGTTTACAGGGTAGGCCGGATTACGAGCAGTACTTC CASSLQGRPDYEQYF
TRBJ1-2 TRBV29-1 TRBD1 - TGCAGCGTTGGCCTTAAGGGACAGGGTGGCTACACCTTC CSVGLKGQGGYTF
TRBJ1-5 TRBV6-5 - - TGTGCCAGCAGTGGTTGGCGGAAAGGCAATCAGCCCCAGCATTTT CASSGWRKGNQPQHF
TRBJ1-1 TRBV6-1 TRBD1 - TGTGCCAGCAGGGACAGGATAATGAACACTGAAGCTTTCTTT CASRDRIMNTEAFF
TRBJ2-7 TRBV28 - - TGTGCCAGCAGTTTGTACAGGAAGAACGAGTACGAGCAGTACTTC CASSLYRKNEYEQYF
TRBJ1-2 TRBV5-1 TRBD1 once TGCGCCAGCAGCTTGGATTCCGGGACAGGTCCCTACACCTTC CASSLDSGTGPYTF
TRBJ2-7 TRBV4-1 TRBD2 - TGCGCCAGCAGCCAAGCGGCTTCCGCGGGAGCTCCCTACGAGCAGTACTTC CASSQAASAGAPYEQYF
TRBJ2-1 TRBV28 TRBD2 once TGTGCCAGCCGGGGGGGACTAGCGGGAGTTGAGCAGTTCTTC CASRGGLAGVEQFF
TRBJ2-7 TRBV11-3 TRBD1 - TGTGCCAGCAGCTCGGGACAGTCCTACGAGCAGTACTTC CASSSGQSYEQYF
TRBJ2-1 TRBV30 TRBD2 - TGTGCCTGGAGGGGACTAGCGGGATCTGAGCAGTTCTTC CAWRGLAGSEQFF
TRBJ1-1 TRBV28 - - TGTGCCAGCAGATATCTTACAGGGTTAACAAACACTGAAGCTTTCTTT CASRYLTGLTNTEAFF